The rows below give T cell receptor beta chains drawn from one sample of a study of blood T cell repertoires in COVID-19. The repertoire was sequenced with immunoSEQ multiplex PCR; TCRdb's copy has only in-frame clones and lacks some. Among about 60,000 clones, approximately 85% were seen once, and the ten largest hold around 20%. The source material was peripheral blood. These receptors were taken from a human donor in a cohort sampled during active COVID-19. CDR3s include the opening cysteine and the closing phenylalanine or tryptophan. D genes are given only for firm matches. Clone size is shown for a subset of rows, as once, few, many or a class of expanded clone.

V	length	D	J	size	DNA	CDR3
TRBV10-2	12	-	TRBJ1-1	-	TGCGCCAGCAGCGAAGTAGCCACTGAAGCTTTCTTT	CASSEVATEAFF
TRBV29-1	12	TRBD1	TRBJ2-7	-	TGCAGCGGCGGACAGGGGGCCTACGAGCAGTACTTC	CSGGQGAYEQYF
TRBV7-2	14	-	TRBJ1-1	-	TGTGCCAGCAGCTTAGGACAGAAAAACACTGAAGCTTTCTTT	CASSLGQKNTEAFF
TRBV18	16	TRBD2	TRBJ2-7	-	TGTGCCAGCTCACCTCCTCCGGGACTAAGTACTGGAGAGCAGTACTTC	CASSPPPGLSTGEQYF
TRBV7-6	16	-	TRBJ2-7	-	TGTGCCAGCAGCCCCGGTTTGGCAGGGGACTCCTACGAGCAGTACTTC	CASSPGLAGDSYEQYF
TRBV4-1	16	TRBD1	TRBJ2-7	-	TGCGCCAGCAGCCAAGAATCCGGACAGGCTTCCTACGAGCAGTACTTC	CASSQESGQASYEQYF
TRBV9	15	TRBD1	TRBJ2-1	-	TGTGCCAGCAGCCCCGGAAGGGGGCAGACCGATGAGCAGTTCTTC	CASSPGRGQTDEQFF
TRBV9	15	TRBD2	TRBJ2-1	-	TGTGCCAGCAGCCCCGGGGATAGCGGGGGGGTAAAGCAGTTCTTC	CASSPGDSGGVKQFF
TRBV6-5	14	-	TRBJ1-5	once	TGTGCCAGCAGTTACTCCTCTAGCAATCAGCCCCAGCATTTT	CASSYSSSNQPQHF
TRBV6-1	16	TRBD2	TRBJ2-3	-	TGTGCCAGCAGTGCTCAAGCGGGGGGAAGCACAGATACGCAGTATTTT	CASSAQAGGSTDTQYF
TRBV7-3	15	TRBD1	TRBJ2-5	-	TGTGCCAGCAGCTTAGGGACAGGGGGCAGAGAGACCCAGTACTTC	CASSLGTGGRETQYF
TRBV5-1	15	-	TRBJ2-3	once	TGCGCCAGCAGCTTGCGGGGGGCACGGACAGATACGCAGTATTTT	CASSLRGARTDTQYF
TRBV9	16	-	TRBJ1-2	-	TGTGCCAGCAGCGTAGTTTCGGTCCCCTCGAGCGATGGCTACACCTTC	CASSVVSVPSSDGYTF
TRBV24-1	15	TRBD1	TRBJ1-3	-	TGTGCCACCAGTGACAAGGGGGCGAGTGGAAACACCATATATTTT	CATSDKGASGNTIYF
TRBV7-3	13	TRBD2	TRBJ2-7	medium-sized	TGTGCCAGCAGCTTAGCGGGGGGTTACGAGCAGTACTTC	CASSLAGGYEQYF
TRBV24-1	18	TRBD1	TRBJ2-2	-	TGTGCCACCAGTGATTCAGGGCCCGGGACAGTAAACACCGGGGAGCTGTTTTTT	CATSDSGPGTVNTGELFF
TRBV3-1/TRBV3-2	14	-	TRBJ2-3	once	TGTGCCAGCGAGGGGGGGGCGAGCACAGATACGCAGTATTTT	CASEGGASTDTQYF
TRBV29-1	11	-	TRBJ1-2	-	TGCAGCGTTGAAGGGATGGGCGGCTACACCTTC	CSVEGMGGYTF
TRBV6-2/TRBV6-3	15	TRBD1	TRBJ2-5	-	TGTGCCAGCAGCCACCTATCGACAGGGACAGAGACCCAGTACTTC	CASSHLSTGTETQYF
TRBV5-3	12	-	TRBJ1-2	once	TGTGCCAGAAGCTTGAGGGGCTATGGCTACACCTTC	CARSLRGYGYTF
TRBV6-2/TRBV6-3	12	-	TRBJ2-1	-	TGTGCCAGCAGTTTAGTGCGGGTTGAGCAGTTCTTC	CASSLVRVEQFF
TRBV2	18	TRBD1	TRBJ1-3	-	TGTGCCAGCAGTGAAGCGTTGGGACAGGGGAACTCTGGAAACACCATATATTTT	CASSEALGQGNSGNTIYF
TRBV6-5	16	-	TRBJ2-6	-	TGTGCCAGCAGTTTCGAGGGTCCTAGGGGGGCCAACGTCCTGACTTTC	CASSFEGPRGANVLTF
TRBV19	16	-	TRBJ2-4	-	TGTGCCAGTAGTAAGACAGGCTCACCAGAGACGAACATTCAGTACTTC	CASSKTGSPETNIQYF
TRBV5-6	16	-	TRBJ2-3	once	TGTGCCAGCAGCTTGCCCTTCAGGGGGGTTGCAGATACGCAGTATTTT	CASSLPFRGVADTQYF
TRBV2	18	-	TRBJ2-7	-	TGTGCCAGCAGTCGGCATGGGGGAACTAGCCGGCCCAACTACGAGCAGTACTTC	CASSRHGGTSRPNYEQYF
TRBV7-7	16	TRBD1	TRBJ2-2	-	TGTGCCAGCAGCCAACAGGGGGTAGGGAACACCGGGGAGCTGTTTTTT	CASSQQGVGNTGELFF
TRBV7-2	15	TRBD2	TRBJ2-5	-	TGTGCCAGCAGCTTAGTGGGACTAGTAGTGGAGACCCAGTACTTC	CASSLVGLVVETQYF
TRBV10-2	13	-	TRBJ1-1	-	TGCGCCAGCAGTGAAGTACGGGGCACTGAAGCTTTCTTT	CASSEVRGTEAFF
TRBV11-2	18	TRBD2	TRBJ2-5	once	TGTGCCAGCAGCTTACGGCCTAGCGGGGGGCTGGGGCTGGAGACCCAGTACTTC	CASSLRPSGGLGLETQYF
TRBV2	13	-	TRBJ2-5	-	TGTGCCAGGGCGGCGGCAGGGGAAGAGACCCAGTACTTC	CARAAAGEETQYF
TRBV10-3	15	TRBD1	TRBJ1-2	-	TGTGCCATCAGTGACCTCGGACAGGGAGGCTATGGCTACACCTTC	CAISDLGQGGYGYTF
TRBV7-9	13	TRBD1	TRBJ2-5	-	TGTGCAAGCAGCTTAGGGGGCCGAGAGACCCAGTACTTC	CASSLGGRETQYF
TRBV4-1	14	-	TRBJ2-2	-	TGCGCCAGCAGCCTGCCCGGGAGCACCGGGGAGCTGTTTTTT	CASSLPGSTGELFF
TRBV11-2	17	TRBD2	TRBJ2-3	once	TGTGCCAGCAGCCCTAGCGGGGCGGCCGGAGGAACAGATACGCAGTATTTT	CASSPSGAAGGTDTQYF
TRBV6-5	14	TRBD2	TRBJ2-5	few	TGTGCCAGCAGTTACCTAGGACTAGCAGAGACCCAGTACTTC	CASSYLGLAETQYF
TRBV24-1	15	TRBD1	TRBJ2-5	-	TGTGCCACCAGTGACCCGGGACAGGGGATAGAGACCCAGTACTTC	CATSDPGQGIETQYF
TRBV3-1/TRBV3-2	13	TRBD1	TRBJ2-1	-	TGTGCCAGCAGTCCACAGGGGGCCGGGGAGCAGTTCTTC	CASSPQGAGEQFF
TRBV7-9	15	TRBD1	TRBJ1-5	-	TGTGCCAGCAGCTTAGTGCGGGACAGGGAGCAGCCCCAGCATTTT	CASSLVRDREQPQHF
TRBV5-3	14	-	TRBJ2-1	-	TGTGCCAGAAGCTTCGGGGGATCCTACAATGAGCAGTTCTTC	CARSFGGSYNEQFF
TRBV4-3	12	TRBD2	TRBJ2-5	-	TGCGCCACCTCGACTAGCGGGGGGGCCGAGTACTTC	CATSTSGGAEYF
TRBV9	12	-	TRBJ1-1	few	TGTGCCAGCAGCGTAGTAGAGATTGAAGCTTTCTTT	CASSVVEIEAFF
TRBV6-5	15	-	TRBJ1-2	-	TGTGCCAGCAGCCCGCGGGACTCTTCCCTCTATGGCTACACCTTC	CASSPRDSSLYGYTF
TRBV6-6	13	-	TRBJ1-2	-	TGTGCCAGCAGCCGTGACATAAACTATGGCTACACCTTC	CASSRDINYGYTF
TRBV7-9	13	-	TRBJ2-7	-	TGTGCCAGCAGCTTAGAAAACAGTTACGAGCAGTACTTC	CASSLENSYEQYF
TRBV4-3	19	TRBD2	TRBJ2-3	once	TGCGCCAGCAGCCAAGAGGCTAGCGGGGCCTCATTTAACACAGATACGCAGTATTTT	CASSQEASGASFNTDTQYF
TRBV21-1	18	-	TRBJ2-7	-	TGTGCCAGCAGCAAAACGTTAAGGTTGGCGGGGGGGCCTCGGGAGCAGTACTTC	CASSKTLRLAGGPREQYF
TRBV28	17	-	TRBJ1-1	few	TGTGCCAGCAGTCTTGGAAGGGGCCTGTCCTTTAACACTGAAGCTTTCTTT	CASSLGRGLSFNTEAFF
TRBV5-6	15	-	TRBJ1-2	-	TGTGCCAGCAGCCCCGGACGGGGAAGCTTGAGTGGCTACACCTTC	CASSPGRGSLSGYTF
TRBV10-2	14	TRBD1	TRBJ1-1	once	TGCGCCAGCAGTGTCGGGGACAGGGGTACTGAAGCTTTCTTT	CASSVGDRGTEAFF
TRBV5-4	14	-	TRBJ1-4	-	TGTGCCAGCAGCCGTGACAGAATTAATGAAAAACTGTTTTTT	CASSRDRINEKLFF
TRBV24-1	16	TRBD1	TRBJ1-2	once	TGTGCCACCGGACGTGGGACAGAAACTAGGGGCTATGGCTACACCTTC	CATGRGTETRGYGYTF
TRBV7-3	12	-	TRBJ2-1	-	TGTGCCAGCAGCACCGGGACACGGGAGCAGTTCTTC	CASSTGTREQFF